The clone carrying this TCR beta chain was seen a single time. The CDR3 length is 14 residues. Germline V gene data show CDR1 as MNHEY and CDR2 as SVGAGI. The V and J ends lost 6 bases and 3 bases respectively, with 11 bases between them. The data were obtained in a study of blood T cell repertoires in COVID-19. As for the study in general: Samples came from the United States, Italy and Spain, spanning acute and convalescent COVID-19. Sources were T cells, B-cell-depleted T cells, or PBMCs; the material itself was cDNA or gDNA.

As handled by the study authors: Amplified reference gene primers provided the basis for estimating nucleated cell counts. This table comes from immunoSEQ multiplex PCR, and its TCRdb copy is limited to in-frame clones, with some not included. The V and J calls and clone size were taken over from that table, and D and trimming were inferred from the DNA. The table includes 200,000 to 250,000 clones, approximately 90% detected once. Participants had their cohort set by participant-reported clinical history. This TCR derives from a young man with acute COVID-19. The gene calls are TRBV6-5 and TRBJ2-2; a possible D gene is TRBD2 (6 bases). The sequenced sample was PBMCs or T cells enriched from blood (not recorded which). The CDR3 bases are TGTGCCAGCAGAAAGGGCGGGGACACCGGGGAGCTGTTTTTT. This encodes CASRKGGDTGELFF.